The 14 T cell receptor beta chains listed next were all sequenced from one sample in a study of naive CD8 T cells in extremely preterm neonates (dated by TCRdb to between 2016 and 2019). The library came from the immunoSEQ multiplex PCR assay. In its TCRdb copy, this immuneACCESS table keeps in-frame sequences only and misses some clones. Where compared with another copy, unresolved V genes explain less than half of these, and the others have no known cause. The sample table lists about 8,000 clones, about 98% of them with a count of one. The ten biggest clones cover about 2.8% of the sample. Sequences were obtained from naive CD8+ T cells from blood. These receptors all stem from a human donor in good health.

The chain joins TRBV28 to TRBJ2-7, with TRBD2 as a possible D gene (5 bases). V gave up 1 base and J gave up 6 bases, with 13 bases separating them. Germline V gene lookup returns CDR1 MDHEN and CDR2 SYDVKM. The CDR3 loop spans 14 amino acids. The CDR3 is CASSLFEGSGEQYF. The CDR3 nucleotides are TGTGCCAGCAGTTTATTTGAGGGAAGTGGCGAGCAGTACTTC.

This rearrangement joins TRBV11-2 to TRBJ2-1, with 11 nucleotides matching TRBD2. This CDR3 is built from 15 residues. V was clipped by 0 bases and J by 7 bases; unmatched bases: 2. The germline V gene encodes CDR1 SGHAT and CDR2 FQNNGV. The CDR3 region is CASSLESSGGNEQFF. The CDR3 DNA is TGTGCCAGCAGCTTAGAGTCTAGCGGGGGGAATGAGCAGTTCTTC.

CDR3 sequence reads: CASSAGLAAYEQYV. In DNA form, the CDR3 reads TGTGCCAGCAGTGCAGGACTAGCGGCATACGAGCAGTACGTC. The chain recombines TRBV2 with TRBJ2-7, with 10 bases fitting TRBD2. Germline V gene sequence: CDR1 SNHLY, CDR2 FYNNEI. The CDR3 is 14 residues long. Trimming removed 4 bases from V and 4 bases from J; junction bases left unmatched: 4.

The genes are TRBV11-1 and TRBJ2-5, with 9 nucleotides matching TRBD1. Germline trimming cut 4 bases from V and 4 bases from J; bases unmatched to any gene: 7. This CDR3 has 15 residues. Looked up from germline, CDR1 is SGHAT and CDR2 is FQDESV (reference sequence). DNA of the CDR3: TGTGCCAGCAGCTCCGGGACAGGGATCCGAGAGACCCAGTACTTC. It encodes CASSSGTGIRETQYF.

The chain couples TRBV7-6 to TRBJ2-7, with TRBD2 as a possible D gene (6 bases). The germline V gene encodes CDR1 SGHVS and CDR2 FNYEAQ. V was pared by 0 bases and J by 4 bases, with 13 bases between. CDR3 length equals 15 residues. CDR3 sequence (DNA): TGTGCCAGCAGCTTAGCGCCGGGACTTACATACGAGCAGTACGTC. This encodes CASSLAPGLTYEQYV.

The J gene is TRBJ2-1, the V gene TRBV6-5, with a weak D call TRBD2 (5 bases). The CDR3 runs 15 residues. Deletions cut 4 bases from V and 7 bases from J, with 17 bases between. CDR1 is MNHEY, CDR2 SVGAGI, per germline. CDR3 protein: CASSFFGETGNEQFF. The CDR3 region has the DNA TGTGCCAGCAGTTTCTTTGGGGAGACTGGTAATGAGCAGTTCTTC.

The chain combines TRBV6-5 with TRBJ2-7; D is possibly TRBD2 (6 bases). The CDR3 runs 15 residues. V was pared by 6 bases and J by 0 bases, with 15 bases between. The V gene's germline CDR1 is MNHEY and CDR2 SVGAGI. The CDR3 sequence: CASRAGAGSSYEQYV. CDR3 sequence (DNA): TGTGCCAGCAGGGCCGGGGCGGGGAGCTCCTACGAGCAGTACGTC.

This chain links TRBV29-1 with TRBJ2-1, with D perhaps TRBD2 (6 bases). V gave up 5 bases and J gave up 2 bases, with 19 bases separating them. Germline V gene data show CDR1 as SQVTM and CDR2 as ANQGSEA. This CDR3 has 16 residues. This CDR3 reads CSVSGDPVGPYNEQFF. The DNA of the CDR3 is TGCAGCGTTTCGGGGGATCCGGTCGGACCCTACAATGAGCAGTTCTTC.

This clone was picked up one time. The rearrangement links TRBV27 to TRBJ2-7; 7 bases align to TRBD1. Per germline, CDR1 MNHEY and CDR2 SMNVEV (reference sequence). The CDR3 length is 13 residues. The trim removed 5 bases at V and 3 bases at J, leaving 4 bases unmatched. CDR3 loop: CASSQGQIYEQYF. CDR3 sequence (DNA): TGTGCCAGCAGTCAGGGACAGATCTACGAGCAGTACTTC.

The chain joins TRBV7-9 to TRBJ2-1, with TRBD1 matching 9 bases. Germline V gives CDR1 SEHNR, CDR2 FQNEAQ (reference sequence). CDR3 size: 18 residues. The ends lost 5 bases at V and 0 bases at J; junction bases unmatched: 11. The CDR3 DNA follows: TGTGCCAGCAGCCCCGGGACAGGGACAATAAGCTCCTACAATGAGCAGTTCTTC. Protein: CASSPGTGTISSYNEQFF.

The gene calls are TRBV2 and TRBJ2-1; possibly TRBD2 for D (6 bases). The CDR3 is made up of 18 amino acids. The V gene's germline CDR1 is SNHLY and CDR2 FYNNEI. V lost 2 bases, J lost 4 bases, and 21 bases lay in between. CDR3 residues: CASSERGLGSGVYNEQFF. In nucleotides, the CDR3 is TGTGCCAGCAGTGAAAGGGGACTGGGTAGCGGTGTTTACAATGAGCAGTTCTTC.

This clone was recorded only once. The chain uses TRBV21-1 and TRBJ2-1; the table calls TRBD2, which could not be checked here. TRBV21-1 is shown as a pseudogene. This CDR3 is built from 15 residues. CDR3 coding DNA: TGTGCCAGCAGAACTAGCGGGAAATCCGACAATGAGCAGTTCTTC. Protein product: CASRTSGKSDNEQFF.

The V gene is TRBV9, the J gene TRBJ2-3; 7 nucleotides align to TRBD2. Germline CDR1 and CDR2: SGDLS and YYNGEE. The CDR3 length is 17 residues. V trimming: 4 bases; J trimming: 4 bases; junction bases outside the gene matches: 15. The CDR3 DNA sequence: TGTGCCAGCAGCACACCCAGAGTCGGGCGGGAGCCAGATACGCAGTATTTT. It specifies CASSTPRVGREPDTQYF.

The rearrangement links TRBV7-8 to TRBJ2-5; tentatively, D is TRBD1 (6 bases). V was clipped by 4 bases and J by 3 bases, with 9 bases between them. CDR1 is SGHVS and CDR2 is FQNEAQ in the germline V gene. The CDR3 length is 13 residues. The CDR3 DNA reads TGTGCCAGCAGCTCGGACAGAGAAGAGACCCAGTACTTC. It encodes CASSSDREETQYF.